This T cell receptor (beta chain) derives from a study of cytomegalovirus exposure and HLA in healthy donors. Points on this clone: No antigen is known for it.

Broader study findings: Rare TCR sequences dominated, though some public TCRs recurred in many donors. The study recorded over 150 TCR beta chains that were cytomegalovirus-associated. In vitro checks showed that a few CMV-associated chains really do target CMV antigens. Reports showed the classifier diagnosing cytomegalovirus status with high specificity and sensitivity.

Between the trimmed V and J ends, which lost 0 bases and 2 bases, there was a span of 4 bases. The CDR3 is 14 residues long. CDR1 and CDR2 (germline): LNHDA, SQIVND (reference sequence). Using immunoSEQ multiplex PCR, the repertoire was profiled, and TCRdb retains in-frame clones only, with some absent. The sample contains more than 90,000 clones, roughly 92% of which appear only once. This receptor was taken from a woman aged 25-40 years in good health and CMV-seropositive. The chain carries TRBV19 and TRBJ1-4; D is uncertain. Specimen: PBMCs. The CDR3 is CASSIDGTNEKLFF. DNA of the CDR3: TGTGCCAGTAGTATAGACGGGACTAATGAAAAACTGTTTTTT.